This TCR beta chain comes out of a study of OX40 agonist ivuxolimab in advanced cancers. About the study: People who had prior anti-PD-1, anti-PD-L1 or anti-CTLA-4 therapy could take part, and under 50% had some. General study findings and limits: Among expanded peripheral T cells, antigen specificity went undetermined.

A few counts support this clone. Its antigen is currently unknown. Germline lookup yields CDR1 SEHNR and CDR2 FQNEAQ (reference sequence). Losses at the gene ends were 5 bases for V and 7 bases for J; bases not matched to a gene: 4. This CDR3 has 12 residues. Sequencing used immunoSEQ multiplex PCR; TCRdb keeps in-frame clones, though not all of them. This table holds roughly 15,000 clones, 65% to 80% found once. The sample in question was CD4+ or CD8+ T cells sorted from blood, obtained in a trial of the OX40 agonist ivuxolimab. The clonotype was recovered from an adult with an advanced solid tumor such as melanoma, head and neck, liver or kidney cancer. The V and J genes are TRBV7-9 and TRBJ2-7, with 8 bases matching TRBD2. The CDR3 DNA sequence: TGTGCCAGCAGCCCCACGGGAGGGGAGCAGTACTTC. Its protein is CASSPTGGEQYF.